One T cell receptor (beta chain) is described in this entry. The sample originates from a study of technical replicates of blood from a few donors. The table came from immunoSEQ multiplex PCR; TCRdb's copy has only in-frame clones and leaves some out. Here the sample spans around 80,000 clones, roughly nine tenths being singletons. V lost 4 bases and J lost 4; bases outside the gene matches: 9. From germline, CDR1 is SGHDN and CDR2 FVKESK. The length of the CDR3 is 15 residues. The chain uses TRBV14 and TRBJ1-2; 7 bases are shared with TRBD1. Sequencing was done on a sample of T cells isolated from PBMCs. This receptor was identified in a human donor in good health. This chain's CDR3 is CASSLLGGGSYGYTF. Here the CDR3 DNA reads TGTGCCAGCAGCCTCCTCGGAGGGGGCTCCTATGGCTACACCTTC.